These 28 T cell receptor beta chains originate from one sample sequenced in a study of cytomegalovirus exposure and HLA in healthy donors. PCR employed 60 Vbeta and 13 Jbeta primers. Some clones are missing from TCRdb's copy, which holds only in-frame ones; the method was immunoSEQ multiplex PCR. This sample has tens of thousands of clones, with 60% to 80% found just once. Sequencing was performed on PBMCs. These receptors came from a woman aged 40 to 55 in good health and CMV-seropositive.

The chain joins TRBV5-4 to TRBJ1-1, with 9 bases matching TRBD1. The germline CDR1 and CDR2 sequences are SGHNT and YYREEE (reference sequence). The length of the CDR3 is 14 residues. Trimming removed 3 bases from V and 4 bases from J; junction bases left unmatched: 4. CDR3 sequence: CASSWDREGTEAFF. CDR3 DNA: TGTGCCAGCAGCTGGGACAGGGAGGGCACTGAAGCTTTCTTT.

DNA of the CDR3: TGTGCCAGTAGTATAGCGGGGGGTGGAGATACGCAGTATTTT. This encodes CASSIAGGGDTQYF. This chain links TRBV19 with TRBJ2-3, with 7 nucleotides matching TRBD2. Looked up from germline, CDR1 is LNHDA and CDR2 is SQIVND (reference sequence). The CDR3 runs to 14 residues. J was trimmed by 5 bases and V by 1 base; bases with no gene match: 3.

The chain uses TRBV7-9 and TRBJ1-2; D unresolved. The germline gives CDR1 SEHNR, CDR2 FQNEAQ (reference sequence). This CDR3 region has 14 residues. Between the trimmed V and J ends, which lost 0 bases and 3 bases, there was a span of 8 bases. The CDR3, as DNA: TGTGCCAGCAGCTTAGCGCGAGGAGACTATGGCTACACCTTC. Encoded protein: CASSLARGDYGYTF.

The V call is TRBV6-5, the J call TRBJ2-3, with 8 positions matching TRBD2. Germline lookup yields CDR1 MNHEY and CDR2 SVGAGI. The V segment lost 0 bases and the J segment 1 base; nucleotides outside the gene matches: 0. This CDR3 has 15 amino acids. CDR3 nucleotides: TGTGCCAGCAGTTACTCAGCGGGAGGCACAGATACGCAGTATTTT. Its translation: CASSYSAGGTDTQYF.

Details on this clone: An end of the junction differs from the germline gene, which may be a read error. J is TRBJ2-3 and V is TRBV29-1; TRBD2 might be the D (6 bases). Germline V gene data show CDR1 as SQVTM and CDR2 as ANQGSEA. The CDR3 has 13 amino acids. The CDR3 loop is CSAERSLGGTQYF. The CDR3 region has the DNA TGCAGCGCTGAACGGTCTCTCGGGGGTACGCAGTATTTT.

The rearrangement links TRBV5-1 to TRBJ1-2, with D perhaps matching TRBD1 (5 bases). The CDR3 runs 13 residues. The germline V gene has CDR1 SGHRS and CDR2 YFSETQ. V was clipped by 3 bases and J by 8 bases, with 14 bases between them. CDR3 region: CASSSTDNRGYTF. CDR3 in DNA: TGCGCCAGCAGCTCAACGGACAATAGAGGCTACACCTTC.

This clone appeared a single time. The chain joins TRBV5-1 to TRBJ1-4; 9 nucleotides line up with TRBD1. V dropped 4 bases and J dropped 8; count of bases not matched to a gene: 12. Germline loops: CDR1 SGHRS, CDR2 YFSETQ. The CDR3 covers 16 residues. The CDR3 loop is CASSSSFWDRDEKLFF. DNA for the CDR3: TGCGCCAGCAGCAGTAGCTTTTGGGACAGGGACGAAAAACTGTTTTTT. The entire variable domain, with the rest obtained from reference TRBV5-1 and TRBJ1-4, is as follows: KAGVTQTPRYLIKTRGQQVTLSCSPISGHRSVSWYQQTPGQGLQFLFEYFSETQRNKGNFPGRFSGRQFSNSRSEMNVSTLELGDSALYLCASSSSFWDRDEKLFFGSGTQLSVL.

The chain employs TRBV27 and TRBJ1-1; 8 positions match TRBD1. V lost 4 bases to trimming and J lost 1 base; unmatched junction nucleotides: 20. The CDR3 covers 20 residues. Per the germline V gene, CDR1 is MNHEY and CDR2 is SMNVEV (reference sequence). DNA of the CDR3: TGTGCCAGCAGTTCTAGGTTTGTCCGACAGGGGCGTCAAACGAACACTGAAGCTTTCTTT. Translating it yields CASSSRFVRQGRQTNTEAFF.

The rearrangement uses TRBV14 and TRBJ1-6; 9 bases agree with TRBD1. The CDR3 runs 17 residues. Germline lookup yields CDR1 SGHDN and CDR2 FVKESK. V dropped 4 bases and J dropped 6; count of bases not matched to a gene: 10. CDR3 sequence reads: CASSLKPTGQGNSPLHF. In nucleotides, the CDR3 is TGTGCCAGCAGCCTAAAGCCGACGGGACAGGGTAATTCACCCCTCCACTTT.

To note about this clone: The junction departs from germline at one end; a sequencing error may be responsible. This chain connects TRBV29-1 to TRBJ1-1; D is possibly TRBD1 (6 bases). Germline V CDR1 and CDR2: SQVTM, ANQGSEA. The CDR3 is 13 amino acids. In nucleotides, the CDR3 is TGCAGCGTTGGGGGGCCGGGGAACGCTGAAGCTTTCTTT. Protein sequence: CSVGGPGNAEAFF.

The V and J genes are TRBV19 and TRBJ2-7; possible D gene TRBD1, 5 bases. The germline V gene has CDR1 LNHDA and CDR2 SQIVND (reference sequence). This CDR3 spans 13 amino acids. Deletions cut 4 bases from V and 3 bases from J, with 10 bases between. CDR3 sequence (DNA): TGTGCCAGTAGTAAATCAGGGATCTACGAGCAGTACTTC. Protein product: CASSKSGIYEQYF. The full variable domain, in which reference TRBV19 and TRBJ2-7 provide the parts outside the CDR3, is DGGITQSPKYLFRKEGQNVTLSCEQNLNHDAMYWYRQDPGQGLRLIYYSQIVNDFQKGDIAEGYSVSREKKESFPLTVTSAQKNPTAFYLCASSKSGIYEQYFGPGTRLTVT.

V is TRBV5-1 and J is TRBJ2-6; TRBD1 matches at 7 bases. The junction had 10 bases not matched to a gene; V was cut back by 4 bases and J by 0 bases. The CDR3 extends over 18 amino acids. Germline V gene data show CDR1 as SGHRS and CDR2 as YFSETQ. CDR3 coding DNA: TGCGCCAGCAGCGTCGCGAGACAGGGTCTCTCTGGGGCCAACGTCCTGACTTTC. Translated: CASSVARQGLSGANVLTF.

This chain joins TRBV6-5 and TRBJ2-3, with 9 positions matching TRBD2. The CDR3 length is 15 residues. V shed 6 bases, J shed 8 bases, and the junction held 12 bases outside the gene matches. Per germline, CDR1 MNHEY and CDR2 SVGAGI. The chain's CDR3 is CASRSAGGPPGTQYF. CDR3 coding DNA: TGTGCCAGCAGGTCCGCGGGGGGGCCACCAGGTACGCAGTATTTT.

V gene TRBV30 combines with J gene TRBJ2-1, with D unclear. The germline CDR1 and CDR2 sequences are GTSNPN and SVGIG (reference sequence). The length of the CDR3 is 15 residues. Deletions cut 4 bases from V and 8 bases from J, with 21 bases between. The CDR3 DNA is TGTGCCTGGAAGGTATTGCCAGGCCGGTTCGATGAGCAGTTCTTC. Translated: CAWKVLPGRFDEQFF.

A word on this clone: The same CDR3 also results from other DNA sequences found in this sample. The V and J genes are TRBV5-4 and TRBJ1-1, with TRBD1 as a possible D gene (6 bases). Deletions cut 0 bases from V and 1 base from J, with 10 bases between. Per the germline V gene, CDR1 is SGHNT and CDR2 is YYREEE (reference sequence). This CDR3 comprises 15 residues. In nucleotides, the CDR3 is TGTGCCAGCAGCTTGGATGGGGGCAGGAACACTGAAGCTTTCTTT. Translating gives CASSLDGGRNTEAFF.

This rearrangement joins TRBV2 to TRBJ2-1, with TRBD1 matching 9 bases. With 8 bases clipped from V and 9 bases from J, the junction kept 8 bases outside the gene matches. This CDR3 has 13 amino acids. Looked up from germline, CDR1 is SNHLY and CDR2 is FYNNEI. CDR3 sequence reads: CASRDRVNSEQFF. As DNA, the CDR3 is TGTGCCAGCCGGGACAGGGTCAACAGTGAGCAGTTCTTC.

The chain has TRBV7-3 and TRBJ1-1; D possibly corresponds to TRBD1 (6 bases). Per the germline V gene, CDR1 is SGHTA and CDR2 is FQGTGA. The CDR3 runs 14 residues. V was trimmed by 1 base and J by 1 base, leaving 7 bases between them. The CDR3 region has the DNA TGTGCCAGCAGCTTAAGGACAGCGAACACTGAAGCTTTCTTT. Translating it yields CASSLRTANTEAFF.

The V and J genes are TRBV5-1 and TRBJ2-1, with a possible D match to TRBD2 (6 bases). CDR3 size: 15 residues. Germline values: CDR1 SGHRS, CDR2 YFSETQ. Trimming took 5 bases from V and 3 from J, leaving 15 bases between them. The CDR3 DNA reads TGCGCCAGCAGTGTCGCACTAGCCTACTACAATGAGCAGTTCTTC. Translating it yields CASSVALAYYNEQFF. The full variable domain, rest sourced from reference TRBV5-1 and TRBJ2-1, is KAGVTQTPRYLIKTRGQQVTLSCSPISGHRSVSWYQQTPGQGLQFLFEYFSETQRNKGNFPGRFSGRQFSNSRSEMNVSTLELGDSALYLCASSVALAYYNEQFFGPGTRLTVL.

CDR3 region: CASSRTLNYGYTF. As DNA, the CDR3 is TGTGCCAGCAGTAGGACACTAAACTATGGCTACACCTTC. This chain connects TRBV6-5 to TRBJ1-2; weak D call: TRBD1 (5 bases). Germline-derived CDR1 and CDR2 are MNHEY and SVGAGI. V was cut by 5 bases and J by 2 bases, with 9 bases left in between. The CDR3 spans 13 residues.

This clone was picked up a small number of times. The chain combines TRBV7-6 with TRBJ2-5; D may be TRBD1 (5 bases). Germline V lookup: CDR1 SGHVS, CDR2 FNYEAQ. Trimming shortened V by 5 bases and J by 1 base, and 14 bases separated the two germline ends. The length of the CDR3 is 15 residues. The CDR3 protein is CASSILRGSQETQYF. DNA of the CDR3: TGTGCCAGCAGCATCCTAAGGGGTAGCCAAGAGACCCAGTACTTC.

J is TRBJ2-5 and V is TRBV12-5; possibly TRBD1 for D (5 bases). Trimming removed 1 base from V and 0 bases from J, with 12 bases in between. In germline, CDR1 is LGHNT, CDR2 FRNRAP. This CDR3 is 16 amino acids long. CDR3 amino acids: CASGLETDINQETQYF. CDR3 nucleotide sequence: TGTGCTAGTGGTTTGGAGACGGACATTAACCAAGAGACCCAGTACTTC.

The chain carries TRBV6-4 and TRBJ1-1; 8 bases match TRBD1. The CDR3 sequence is 12 residues long. Germline CDR1 is MRHNA and CDR2 is SNTAGT. V shed 3 bases, J shed 10 bases, and the junction held 4 bases outside the gene matches. In DNA form, the CDR3 reads TGTGCCAGCAGTGAGGACAGGGTGTCAGCTTTCTTT. As protein: CASSEDRVSAFF.

This clone has only a few counts. V is TRBV6-5 and J is TRBJ2-3, with 11 bases aligning to TRBD2. CDR1 and CDR2 (germline): MNHEY, SVGAGI. This CDR3 spans 15 amino acids. Trimming cost V 5 bases and J 5 bases; bases outside gene matches: 6. The CDR3 loop reads CASSPLGLAVDTQYF. The CDR3 DNA follows: TGTGCCAGCAGTCCCCTGGGACTAGCGGTAGATACGCAGTATTTT.

The table lists this clone with a few counts. The chain is built from TRBV6-5 and TRBJ1-2; TRBD1 aligns across 10 bases. The CDR3 is 16 amino acids. V lost 4 bases and J lost 5; bases outside the gene matches: 10. Germline lookup yields CDR1 MNHEY and CDR2 SVGAGI. Written as DNA, the CDR3 is TGTGCCAGCAGTTTGGATAGACAGGGGGCCCCGTATGGCTACACCTTC. This sequence encodes CASSLDRQGAPYGYTF.

This chain joins TRBV6-1 and TRBJ2-7, with D possibly TRBD1 on 6 matching bases. Trimming cost V 2 bases and J 3 bases, with 14 bases left between them. CDR3 size: 15 residues. Germline V gives CDR1 MNHNS, CDR2 SASEGT. CDR3 sequence: CASSERLDSLYEQYF. The CDR3 DNA is TGTGCCAGCAGTGAAAGGCTGGACAGTCTCTACGAGCAGTACTTC.

The CDR3 loop reads CASSLRTGTEYNEQFF. For the CDR3, the DNA is TGTGCCAGCAGCTTAAGGACCGGGACAGAGTACAATGAGCAGTTCTTC. V is TRBV7-3 and J is TRBJ2-1; 7 bases fit TRBD1. V shed 1 base and J 4 bases; nucleotides not matched to a gene: 7. The CDR3 has 16 residues. Germline V gene sequence: CDR1 SGHTA, CDR2 FQGTGA.

This clone appeared a few times. The chain joins TRBV4-2 to TRBJ2-7; 14 bases agree with TRBD2. The J segment lost 2 bases and the V segment lost 0 bases, leaving 3 bases of the junction unmatched. Per the germline V gene, CDR1 is LGHNA and CDR2 is YNFKEQ. The CDR3 extends over 17 amino acids. The CDR3 protein is CASSQDRTSGGPYEQYF. CDR3 DNA: TGTGCCAGCAGCCAAGACCGGACTAGCGGGGGGCCCTACGAGCAGTACTTC.

Comment on this clone: At one end the junction does not follow the germline gene, possibly because of a read error. The chain links TRBV7-9 to TRBJ2-7; TRBD1 agrees at 8 bases. CDR1 SEHNR and CDR2 FQNEAQ come from the germline V gene (reference sequence). The CDR3 has 13 residues. CDR3 sequence: CSSSFTDRDEQYF. CDR3 DNA sequence: TGTTCCAGCAGCTTCACGGACAGGGACGAGCAGTACTTC.